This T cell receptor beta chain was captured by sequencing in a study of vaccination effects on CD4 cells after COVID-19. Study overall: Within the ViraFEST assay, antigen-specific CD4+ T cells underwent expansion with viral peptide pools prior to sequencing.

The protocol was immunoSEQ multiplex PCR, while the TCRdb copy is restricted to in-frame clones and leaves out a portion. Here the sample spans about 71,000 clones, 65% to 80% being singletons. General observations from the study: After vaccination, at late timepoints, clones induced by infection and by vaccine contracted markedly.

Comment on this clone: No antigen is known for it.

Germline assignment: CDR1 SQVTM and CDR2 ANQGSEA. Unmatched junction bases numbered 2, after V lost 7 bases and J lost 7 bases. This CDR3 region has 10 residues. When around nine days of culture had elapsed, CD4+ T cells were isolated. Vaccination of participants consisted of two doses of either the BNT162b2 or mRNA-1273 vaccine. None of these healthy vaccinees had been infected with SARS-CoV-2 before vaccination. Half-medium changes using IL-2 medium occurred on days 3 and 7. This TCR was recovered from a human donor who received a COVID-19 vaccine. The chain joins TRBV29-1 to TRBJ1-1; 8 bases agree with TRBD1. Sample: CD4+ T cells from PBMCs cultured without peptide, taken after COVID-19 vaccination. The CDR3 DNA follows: TGCAGCGCCGGACAGGGTGAAGCTTTCTTT. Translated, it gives CSAGQGEAFF. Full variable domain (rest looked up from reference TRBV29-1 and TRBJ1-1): SAVISQKPSRDICQRGTSLTIQCQVDSQVTMMFWYRQQPGQSLTLIATANQGSEATYESGFVIDKFPISRPNLTFSTLTVSNMSPEDSSIYLCSAGQGEAFFGQGTRLTVV.